The 28 T cell receptor beta chains below were found in one sample sequenced in a study of read filtering for tumor transcriptome and immune sequencing. From roughly 390 ng of RNA, a library with molecular barcoded alpha/delta and beta/gamma adaptors was made. Using its own MiXCR run on the reads, TCRdb lists one record per CDR3 protein. The sample carries about 58,000 distinct CDR3 sequences, over 9% recorded once. The specimen was a population of CD138-negative cells sorted from bone marrow. Receptor source: a donor at least 40 years old with multiple myeloma.

The sample holds a few counts of this clonotype. This sequence joins TRBV5-1 and TRBJ1-1; TRBD1 matches at 8 bases. The junction had 3 bases not matched to a gene; V was cut back by 4 bases and J by 1 base. Germline V gene lookup returns CDR1 SGHRS and CDR2 YFSETQ. This CDR3 comprises 14 residues. For the CDR3, the DNA is TGCGCCAGCAGCAGGGGACAGGAGAACACTGAAGCTTTCTTT. Translating gives CASSRGQENTEAFF.

This chain uses TRBV15 with TRBJ1-2, with a possible D match to TRBD1 (6 bases). The CDR3 has 15 amino acids. Germline CDR1 reads LNHNV; CDR2 reads YYDKDF (reference sequence). Trimming pared 0 bases from V and 4 bases from J, leaving 12 bases between. DNA for the CDR3: TGTGCCACCAGCAGAGATCAAGGGGGGACCTATGGCTACACCTTC. Protein product: CATSRDQGGTYGYTF.

This clonotype was seen ten or more times. V and J are TRBV7-9 and TRBJ2-3; D is unclear. Trimming shortened V by 6 bases and J by 0 bases, and 10 bases separated the two germline ends. The CDR3 spans 14 residues. Germline V CDR1 and CDR2: SEHNR, FQNEAQ (reference sequence). DNA of the CDR3: TGTGCCAGCAGTTTCAAGCCTAGCACAGATACGCAGTATTTT. Amino acid sequence: CASSFKPSTDTQYF.

Remarks on this clonotype: Given a much more abundant clone one base away, this may be a read error. The chain carries TRBV2 and TRBJ1-2; no firm D call. CDR3 length equals 14 residues. Germline V gene data show CDR1 as SNHLY and CDR2 as FYNNEI. The CDR3 DNA follows: TGTGCCAACAGTGAAAATACAGCTAACTATGGCTACACCTTC. This encodes CANSENTANYGYTF.

In its sample, this clonotype was seen many times. The chain recombines TRBV5-1 with TRBJ2-1; 10 bases are a match to TRBD1. Germline loops: CDR1 SGHRS, CDR2 YFSETQ. V was pared by 5 bases and J by 8 bases, with 1 base of the junction left unmatched. The CDR3 consists of 12 residues. CDR3 coding DNA: TGCGCCAGCAGAGGACAGGGGGATGAGCAGTTCTTC. This translates into CASRGQGDEQFF.

As concerns this clonotype: This clone may be a read error of a much larger clone one base away. The chain employs TRBV7-9 and TRBJ1-1; D gene unclear. The CDR3 length is 14 residues. Germline V gives CDR1 SEHNR, CDR2 FQNEAQ (reference sequence). CDR3 DNA: TGTGCCAGCAGCGCGACGGCCGGAGGTACTGAAGCTTCCTTT. Translated: CASSATAGGTEASF.

This clonotype was recorded many times. The chain carries TRBV20-1 and TRBJ2-5; D remains unclear. CDR3 length: 12 residues. The germline gives CDR1 DFQATT, CDR2 SNEGSKA (reference sequence). The V and J ends lost 1 base and 7 bases respectively, with 10 bases between them. CDR3 protein: CSARAPSRTQYF. CDR3 nucleotides: TGCAGTGCTAGAGCCCCCTCAAGGACCCAGTACTTC.

V is TRBV7-2 and J is TRBJ2-3, with 9 bases that match TRBD2. CDR3 length equals 19 residues. The V gene end was trimmed by 2 bases and the J gene end by 7 bases; junction bases not matched to a gene: 19. Germline V CDR1 and CDR2: SGHTA, FQGNSA. CDR3: CASSLFAPGLARTKYTQYF. For the CDR3, the DNA is TGTGCCAGCAGCTTATTCGCCCCCGGACTAGCGCGGACCAAATATACGCAGTATTTT.

This clonotype appeared many times. This sequence joins TRBV24-1 and TRBJ2-2, with no clear D. This CDR3 has 12 residues. V lost 6 bases, J lost 7 bases, and 8 bases lay in between. The germline gives CDR1 KGHDR, CDR2 SFDVKD. CDR3 amino acids: CATSQLGGELFF. DNA for the CDR3: TGTGCCACCAGTCAACTCGGCGGGGAGCTGTTTTTT.

This clonotype was seen at least ten times. The chain employs TRBV9 and TRBJ2-2; unclear D gene. The CDR3 length is 17 residues. From germline, CDR1 is SGDLS and CDR2 YYNGEE. Trimming stripped 1 base from V and 1 base from J, with 14 bases between. The CDR3 DNA sequence: TGTGCCAGCAGCGTACTTTATCGGGTACAGAACACCGGGGAGCTGTTTTTT. As protein: CASSVLYRVQNTGELFF. The full variable domain, in which reference TRBV9 and TRBJ2-2 provide the parts outside the CDR3, is DSGVTQTPKHLITATGQRVTLRCSPRSGDLSVYWYQQSLDQGLQFLIQYYNGEERAKGNILERFSAQQFPDLHSELNLSSLELGDSALYFCASSVLYRVQNTGELFFGEGSRLTVL.

This clonotype was seen many times. The chain combines TRBV9 with TRBJ2-1, with 10 nucleotides matching TRBD2. With V trimmed by 4 bases and J by 7 bases, 11 bases remained unmatched. This CDR3 has 16 amino acids. CDR1 and CDR2 (germline): SGDLS, YYNGEE. The CDR3 region has the DNA TGTGCCAGCAGCAAAAGCGGGGGGGCCGCGGGTAATGAGCAGTTCTTC. This sequence encodes CASSKSGGAAGNEQFF.

This clonotype appeared a single time. V gene TRBV20-1 combines with J gene TRBJ2-7; the D call may be TRBD1 or TRBD2 (5 bases each). The length of the CDR3 is 14 residues. V was clipped by 6 bases and J by 5 bases, with 20 bases between them. The germline CDR1 and CDR2 sequences are DFQATT and SNEGSKA (reference sequence). The CDR3 nucleotides read TGCAGTGCCCCCCGGTGGAATGAGGGGAACGAGCAGTACTTC. It is translated as CSAPRWNEGNEQYF.

This clonotype qualifies as medium-sized. This sequence joins TRBV29-1 and TRBJ2-1, with D maybe TRBD1 (6 bases). Germline-derived CDR1 and CDR2 are SQVTM and ANQGSEA. The CDR3 length is 13 residues. Trimming left V 6 bases short and J 9 bases short, with 18 bases between. Here the CDR3 DNA reads TGCAGCGTGGTGCAAGGACAGCGTGGTGAGCAGTTCTTC. It yields the protein CSVVQGQRGEQFF.

This clonotype was recorded many times. J is TRBJ2-3 and V is TRBV7-3; 12 bases are a match to TRBD1. The CDR3 is 17 amino acids. The germline V gene encodes CDR1 SGHTA and CDR2 FQGTGA. V was pared by 2 bases and J by 5 bases, with 8 bases of the junction left unmatched. CDR3 nucleotides: TGTGCCAGCAGCTTACTCCCGGGACAGGGGGCGGGAGATACGCAGTATTTT. This translates into CASSLLPGQGAGDTQYF.

A remark on this clonotype: It may be a read error: a sequence one base away is much more abundant. This sequence joins TRBV6-1 and TRBJ1-1; no reliable D call. V was shortened by 1 base and J by 10 bases, with 16 bases between the two germline ends. Germline lookup yields CDR1 MNHNS and CDR2 SASEGT. This CDR3 contains 14 residues. The CDR3 DNA reads TGTGCCAGCAGTGAAGGGAACAGAGAGTATGGAGCTTTCTTT. Its translation is CASSEGNREYGAFF.

This clonotype was seen at least ten times. The V and J genes are TRBV6-6 and TRBJ1-5; tentative D call: TRBD1 (5 bases). Germline V CDR1 and CDR2: MNHNY, SVGAGI (reference sequence). CDR3 length: 14 residues. Between the trimmed V and J ends, which lost 6 bases and 3 bases, there was a span of 12 bases. CDR3 in DNA: TGTGCCAGCAGCCCTGGGGGGTCCAATCAGCCCCAGCATTTT. This translates into CASSPGGSNQPQHF.

With regard to this clonotype: A much larger clone sits a single nucleotide away, making a read error possible. This rearrangement joins TRBV28 to TRBJ2-5, with 8 positions matching TRBD1. This CDR3 spans 15 amino acids. The germline V gene has CDR1 MDHEN and CDR2 SYDVKM. The CDR3, as DNA: TGTGCCGGCAGTTTGACAGGGGACTCTCAAGAGACCCAGTACTTC. Translation gives CAGSLTGDSQETQYF.

This clonotype was found many times. V gene TRBV20-1 combines with J gene TRBJ2-1, with D possibly matching TRBD2 (6 bases). The CDR3 extends over 15 amino acids. The V gene's germline CDR1 is DFQATT and CDR2 SNEGSKA (reference sequence). V was cut by 2 bases and J by 1 base, with 12 bases left in between. The CDR3 DNA reads as TGCAGTGCTAGATTTGGGGGGAAGTCCTACAATGAGCAGTTCTTC. Protein product: CSARFGGKSYNEQFF.

Details on this clonotype: This may be a read error, as it is one base from a much larger clone. V gene TRBV29-1 combines with J gene TRBJ2-1; D may be TRBD1 (6 bases). V shed 6 bases and J shed 8 bases, with 23 bases lying between them. In germline, CDR1 is SQVTM, CDR2 ANQGSEA. This CDR3 comprises 15 residues. The DNA for the CDR3 is TGCAGCGTGGGGATGGGACACTCAAATTACGATGAGCAGTTCTTC. It is translated as CSVGMGHSNYDEQFF.

There are a few counts of this clonotype. This may be a read error, as it is one base from a much larger clone. The rearrangement links TRBV20-1 to TRBJ2-1; D call uncertain. Germline CDR1 reads DFQATT; CDR2 reads SNEGSKA (reference sequence). CDR3 size: 10 residues. CDR3 region: CSAVENERFF. The CDR3 DNA is TGCAGTGCTGTGGAAAATGAGCGGTTCTTC.

About this clonotype: The junction does not match germline at one end; this may be a read error. This chain joins TRBV2 and TRBJ1-5; tentatively, D is TRBD1 (5 bases). Germline V gene data show CDR1 as SNHLY and CDR2 as FYNNEI. This CDR3 has 15 amino acids. CDR3 sequence: CASREGTVQGQPQHF. CDR3 DNA sequence: TGTGCCAGCAGGGAAGGGACCGTCCAAGGGCAGCCCCAGCATTTT.

This clonotype has a count of ten or more. The V call is TRBV19, the J call TRBJ1-1; D is perhaps TRBD1 (5 bases). Trimming took off 5 bases at V and 5 bases at J, with 18 bases between the two ends. The germline V gene has CDR1 LNHDA and CDR2 SQIVND (reference sequence). The CDR3 sequence is 15 residues long. This CDR3 is CASSPRQIRATEAFF. Written as DNA, the CDR3 is TGTGCCAGTAGTCCGAGACAGATTCGCGCGACTGAAGCTTTCTTT.

The sample holds many counts of this clonotype. V and J are TRBV20-1 and TRBJ1-1, with 7 bases fitting TRBD1. Unmatched junction bases numbered 9, after V lost 3 bases and J lost 2 bases. The germline CDR1 and CDR2 sequences are DFQATT and SNEGSKA (reference sequence). The CDR3 runs to 15 residues. CDR3 in DNA: TGCAGTGCTAGGGGAGGGGGCGCCGAAAACACTGAAGCTTTCTTT. This translates into CSARGGGAENTEAFF.

This clonotype was detected ten times or more. The chain carries TRBV4-2 and TRBJ1-5; D call uncertain. CDR1 is LGHNA, CDR2 YNFKEQ, per germline. The CDR3 is 14 amino acids. The V end was cut by 0 bases, the J end by 4 bases, with 7 bases between. CDR3 amino acids: CASSQDRGNQPQHF. DNA for the CDR3: TGTGCCAGCAGCCAAGATCGCGGGAATCAGCCCCAGCATTTT.

This clonotype was picked up many times. The chain combines TRBV10-1 with TRBJ2-3; the D is unclear. CDR1 is WNHNN, CDR2 SYGVQD, per germline (reference sequence). The V and J ends lost 2 bases and 2 bases respectively, with 14 bases between them. The CDR3 extends over 16 amino acids. DNA of the CDR3: TGCGCCAGCAGTGAGGACCCTTCAAGAGCCACAGATACGCAGTATTTT. Amino acid sequence: CASSEDPSRATDTQYF.

This clonotype came up many times. This sequence joins TRBV20-1 and TRBJ2-2, with D maybe TRBD1 (5 bases). Germline V gives CDR1 DFQATT, CDR2 SNEGSKA (reference sequence). The V and J ends lost 0 bases and 3 bases respectively, with 8 bases between them. The CDR3 sequence is 14 residues long. The CDR3 here is CSARDQGYTGELFF. For the CDR3, the DNA is TGCAGTGCTAGAGATCAGGGTTACACCGGGGAGCTGTTTTTT.

In its sample, this clonotype was seen many times. The gene calls are TRBV7-3 and TRBJ2-1, with D tentatively TRBD2 (7 bases). Germline V lookup: CDR1 SGHTA, CDR2 FQGTGA. V was pared by 2 bases and J by 6 bases, with 11 bases between. The CDR3 loop spans 14 amino acids. The CDR3 spells CASSLGGGLNEQFF. The DNA for the CDR3 is TGTGCCAGCAGCTTAGGCGGGGGCCTCAATGAGCAGTTCTTC. The variable domain in full, completed from reference TRBV7-3 and TRBJ2-1, reads GAGVSQTPSNKVTEKGKYVELRCDPISGHTALYWYRQSLGQGPEFLIYFQGTGAADDSGLPNDRFFAVRPEGSVSTLKIQRTERGDSAVYLCASSLGGGLNEQFFGPGTRLTVL.

The V call is TRBV12-3 or TRBV12-4, the J call TRBJ1-1; TRBD1 might be the D (5 bases). Trimming took 7 bases from V and 7 from J, leaving 16 bases between them. The CDR3 covers 13 residues. CDR3 bases: TGTGCCAGCATATACCTGGGGGAAAATGAAGCTTTCTTT. It translates to CASIYLGENEAFF.